These 8 T cell receptor beta chains were sequenced from one sample in a study of identical twins. TCRdb independently ran MiXCR on the 5' RACE reads; one entry per CDR3 protein. Found here are 200,000 to 300,000 distinct CDR3 sequences, roughly 7% of them singletons; the top ten hold approximately 3.6%. These same data were also listed under a study on yellow fever vaccine responses in identical twins.

Sample: memory (CD45RO+) T cells sorted from blood. The receptor set was obtained from a woman aged 18-29 years in good health.

The table lists this clonotype with a few counts. The chain employs TRBV4-1 and TRBJ1-1; 7 nucleotides agree with TRBD1. V lost 5 bases, J lost 6 bases, and 15 bases stayed unmatched. The CDR3 is made up of 16 amino acids. Germline V lookup: CDR1 MGHRA, CDR2 YSYEKL. The CDR3: CASSYRGDTAAAEAFF. The CDR3, as DNA: TGCGCCAGCAGCTACAGGGGTGACACAGCAGCGGCTGAAGCTTTCTTT.

This clonotype was counted a few times. The chain employs TRBV6-1 and TRBJ1-6, with 7 bases fitting TRBD1. After removal of 4 bases from V and 7 bases from J, the junction contained 7 bases not matched to a gene. The CDR3 runs 15 residues. Germline-derived CDR1 and CDR2 are MNHNS and SASEGT. The CDR3 DNA sequence: TGTGCCAGCAGTGGCGCAACAGGGGCAAATTCACCCCTCCACTTT. It translates to CASSGATGANSPLHF.

This clonotype was recorded at least ten times. This chain uses TRBV10-3 with TRBJ2-7; TRBD1 matches 8 bases. The junction had 6 bases not matched to a gene; V was cut back by 4 bases and J by 4 bases. The CDR3 covers 14 residues. Germline lookup yields CDR1 ENHRY and CDR2 SYGVKD. The CDR3 sequence: CAISAGTGNYEQYF. The CDR3 DNA is TGTGCCATCAGTGCCGGGACAGGAAATTACGAGCAGTACTTC.

The chain is built from TRBV18 and TRBJ2-7; TRBD2 matches at 11 bases. Germline V gives CDR1 KGHSH, CDR2 LQKENI. There are 13 residues in the CDR3. Trimming at V came to 3 bases and at J to 5 bases, leaving 0 bases not matched to a gene. The DNA of the CDR3 is TGTGCCAGCTCACCGGGACTAGCGGACGAGCAGTACTTC. Encoded protein: CASSPGLADEQYF.

In its sample, this clonotype was seen many times. The chain uses TRBV6-2 or TRBV6-3 and TRBJ2-7; perhaps D is TRBD1 or TRBD2 (5 bases each). Looked up from germline, CDR1 is MNHEY and CDR2 is SVGEGT. CDR3 length equals 12 residues. With 10 bases removed from V and 0 bases from J, the gap between germline ends came to 10 bases. CDR3 DNA: TGTGCCACGTCCGGGACCTCCTACGAGCAGTACTTC. Encoded protein: CATSGTSYEQYF.

This chain joins TRBV20-1 and TRBJ2-3; TRBD2 aligns across 9 bases. V lost 3 bases to trimming and J lost 2 bases; unmatched junction nucleotides: 6. The CDR3 has 15 residues. CDR1 and CDR2 from the germline V gene are DFQATT and SNEGSKA (reference sequence). The CDR3 reads CSASHLAGPTDTQYF. The CDR3 nucleotides read TGCAGTGCTAGTCATCTAGCGGGACCCACAGATACGCAGTATTTT.

This clonotype has only a few counts. This chain joins TRBV28 and TRBJ2-7, with a possible D match to TRBD1 (6 bases). In germline, CDR1 is MDHEN, CDR2 SYDVKM. The CDR3 sequence is 13 residues long. Trimming took 6 bases from V and 4 from J, leaving 13 bases between them. CDR3 amino acids: CASSNRVTYEQYV. CDR3 nucleotides: TGTGCCAGCAGCAACAGGGTAACTTACGAGCAGTACGTC.

This sequence joins TRBV20-1 and TRBJ1-3; perhaps TRBD1 as D (5 bases). The V gene's germline CDR1 is DFQATT and CDR2 SNEGSKA (reference sequence). The CDR3 runs to 12 residues. Trimming left V 6 bases short and J 0 bases short, with 6 bases between. CDR3 loop: CSAQVSGNTIYF. The CDR3 DNA follows: TGCAGTGCACAGGTCTCTGGAAACACCATATATTTT.